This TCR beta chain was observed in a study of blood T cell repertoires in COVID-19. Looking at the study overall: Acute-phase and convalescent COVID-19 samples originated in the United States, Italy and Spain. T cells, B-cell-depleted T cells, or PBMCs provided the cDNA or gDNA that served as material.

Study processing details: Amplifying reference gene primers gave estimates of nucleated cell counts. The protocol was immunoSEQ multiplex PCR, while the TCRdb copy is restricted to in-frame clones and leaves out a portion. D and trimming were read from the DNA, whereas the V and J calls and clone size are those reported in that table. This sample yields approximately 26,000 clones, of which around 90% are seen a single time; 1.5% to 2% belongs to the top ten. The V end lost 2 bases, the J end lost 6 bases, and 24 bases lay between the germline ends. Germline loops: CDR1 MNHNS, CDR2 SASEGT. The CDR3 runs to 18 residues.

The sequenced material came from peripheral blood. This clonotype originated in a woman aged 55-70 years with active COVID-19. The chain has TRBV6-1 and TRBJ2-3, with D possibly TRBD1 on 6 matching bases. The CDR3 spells CASSETFLLQGFKDTQYF. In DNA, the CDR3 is TGTGCCAGCAGTGAAACTTTTTTGCTACAGGGTTTTAAGGATACGCAGTATTTT.